Listed here are 20 T cell receptor beta chains from one sample, sequenced in a study of blood T cells in healthy people across ages. Using a J-beta primer mix together with a sample-barcoded 5' primer, a second PCR was run for roughly 6 to 12 cycles. MiXCR, run by TCRdb on the 5' RACE reads, gives a single entry per CDR3 protein. Found here are hundreds of thousands of distinct CDR3 sequences, under 70% of them singletons; the top ten hold more than 35%. Material: blood. The receptors here all came from a man between 60 and 75 years old in good health.

This rearrangement joins TRBV4-2 to TRBJ2-5; D is possibly TRBD2 (5 bases). The V end lost 1 base, the J end lost 11 bases, and 20 bases lay between the germline ends. Germline loops: CDR1 LGHNA, CDR2 YNFKEQ. This CDR3 is 15 amino acids long. CDR3 nucleotide sequence: TGTGCCAGCAGCCAAGTAAAGATTACCGGAGGTGAGCAGTACTTC. Its translation: CASSQVKITGGEQYF.

This chain connects TRBV11-2 to TRBJ2-1; possibly TRBD1 or TRBD2 for D (5 bases each). V lost 5 bases to trimming and J lost 9 bases, with 14 bases between them. Per the germline V gene, CDR1 is SGHAT and CDR2 is FQNNGV. The CDR3 has 13 amino acids. CDR3 residues: CASSQIGAGEQFF. CDR3 DNA sequence: TGTGCCAGCAGCCAGATCGGGGCCGGTGAGCAGTTCTTC.

This chain links TRBV27 with TRBJ2-7; 10 positions agree with TRBD1. The J call may be mistaken, given a closer DNA end match to TRBJ2-5. CDR3 size: 16 residues. Germline V gene sequence: CDR1 MNHEY, CDR2 SMNVEV (reference sequence). CDR3 sequence: CASSLGPGQGQETQYF. CDR3 in DNA: TGTGCCAGCAGTTTAGGGCCGGGACAGGGGCAGGAGACCCAGTACTTC.

A few counts support this clonotype. The DNA for the CDR3 is TGTGCCAGCAGCCAAGTGGGTCTGGCTAATGAAAAACTGTTTTTT. Protein product: CASSQVGLANEKLFF. The rearrangement links TRBV3-1 to TRBJ1-4; unclear D gene. In germline, CDR1 is LGHDT, CDR2 YNNKEL (reference sequence). Trimming shortened V by 1 base and J by 3 bases, and 9 bases separated the two germline ends. The CDR3 loop spans 15 amino acids.

The V and J genes are TRBV7-2 and TRBJ1-1, with D hard to call. The V gene lost 3 bases and the J gene lost 11 bases, with 10 bases spanning the gap. CDR1 is SGHTA, CDR2 FQGNSA, per germline. CDR3 length equals 11 residues. As DNA, the CDR3 is TGTGCCAGCAGCTTGAGGGTCGGGGCTTTCTTT. Translated, it gives CASSLRVGAFF.

This clonotype was seen a handful of times. The chain is built from TRBV20-1 and TRBJ2-3, with D hard to call. CDR1 is DFQATT, CDR2 SNEGSKA, per germline (reference sequence). The CDR3 extends over 14 amino acids. The V end lost 1 base, the J end lost 0 bases, and 8 bases lay between the germline ends. CDR3 residues: CSARGVVSTDTQYF. In DNA form, the CDR3 reads TGCAGTGCTAGAGGGGTAGTTAGCACAGATACGCAGTATTTT.

The J gene is TRBJ1-5, the V gene TRBV10-3; possibly TRBD1 for D (6 bases). This CDR3 contains 16 residues. V was clipped by 4 bases and J by 5 bases, with 18 bases between them. CDR1 is ENHRY, CDR2 SYGVKD, per germline. The CDR3 reads CAISVGGRGGDQPQHF. CDR3 DNA sequence: TGTGCCATCAGTGTCGGGGGGCGGGGAGGGGATCAGCCCCAGCATTTT.

This clonotype was found a few times. The V call is TRBV5-1, the J call TRBJ2-7; D remains unclear. The ends were cut back, 6 bases at V and 0 bases at J, with 16 bases in the middle. CDR1 is SGHRS and CDR2 is YFSETQ in the germline V gene. The CDR3 runs 15 residues. The CDR3 DNA reads as TGCGCCAGCATGATGGGCAACATCGGCTCCTACGAGCAGTACTTC. Protein sequence: CASMMGNIGSYEQYF.

This clonotype was picked up a small number of times. The rearrangement joins TRBV5-4 to TRBJ2-3, with 8 bases lining up with TRBD1. Germline lookup yields CDR1 SGHNT and CDR2 YYREEE (reference sequence). The CDR3 sequence is 16 residues long. Losses at the gene ends were 2 bases for V and 4 bases for J; bases not matched to a gene: 9. The CDR3, as DNA: TGTGCCAGCAGCTTTTCCCAAGGACAGGGCTCAGATACGCAGTATTTT. Translating gives CASSFSQGQGSDTQYF.

The rearrangement uses TRBV7-2 and TRBJ1-1; D gene uncertain. Deletions cut 5 bases from V and 5 bases from J, with 12 bases between. The CDR3 spans 13 residues. CDR1 is SGHTA, CDR2 FQGNSA, per germline. The CDR3 DNA reads TGTGCCAGCAGCCACACCGGGGATACTGAAGCTTTCTTT. Its translation is CASSHTGDTEAFF.

The chain employs TRBV12-3 or TRBV12-4 and TRBJ2-2; a weak D match, TRBD2 (5 bases). The CDR3 has 14 residues. The germline V and J ends were trimmed by 0 bases and 5 bases, with 7 bases remaining between them. The CDR3 coding sequence is TGTGCCAGCAGTTTAGCGAGGGAAACCGGGGAGCTGTTTTTT. This translates into CASSLARETGELFF.

The chain combines TRBV7-9 with TRBJ1-2; weak D call: TRBD1 (5 bases). CDR1 and CDR2 from the germline V gene are SEHNR and FQNEAQ (reference sequence). The V end was cut by 2 bases, the J end by 8 bases, with 9 bases between. CDR3 length: 12 residues. The CDR3 is CASSLIGTGYTF. The CDR3 bases are TGTGCCAGCAGCTTAATCGGGACCGGCTACACCTTC.

This chain connects TRBV5-1 to TRBJ2-5; D may be TRBD1 or TRBD2 (6 bases each). V dropped 2 bases and J dropped 5 bases, with 16 bases sitting between them. The CDR3 covers 15 residues. Germline V CDR1 and CDR2: SGHRS, YFSETQ. The CDR3, as DNA: TGCGCCAGCAGCTTTGACGGGGGCGATTACGAGACCCAGTACTTC. Protein product: CASSFDGGDYETQYF.

The chain combines TRBV6-1 with TRBJ2-5; D may be TRBD1 (5 bases). CDR3 length: 13 residues. The germline gives CDR1 MNHNS, CDR2 SASEGT. V was cut by 7 bases and J by 0 bases, with 9 bases left in between. The CDR3 DNA follows: TGTGCCAGCATCCGACAGAACCAAGAGACCCAGTACTTC. The encoded protein is CASIRQNQETQYF.

The rearrangement uses TRBV9 and TRBJ2-5; D possibly matches TRBD1 or TRBD2 (5 bases each). The ends were cut back, 4 bases at V and 9 bases at J, with 22 bases in the middle. Looked up from germline, CDR1 is SGDLS and CDR2 is YYNGEE. The CDR3 runs to 15 residues. CDR3 in DNA: TGTGCCAGCAGCTTCACCCAAGGGACCCAAGATGCCCAGTACTTC. This codes for CASSFTQGTQDAQYF.

In its sample, this clonotype was seen a few times. The chain carries TRBV6-6 and TRBJ2-7, with D perhaps matching TRBD2 (6 bases). This CDR3 region has 15 residues. The germline V gene has CDR1 MNHNY and CDR2 SVGAGI (reference sequence). The V and J ends lost 6 bases and 0 bases respectively, with 15 bases between them. CDR3: CASRGGSGSSYEQYF. The CDR3 DNA sequence: TGTGCCAGCAGGGGGGGTTCTGGGTCCTCCTACGAGCAGTACTTC.

This clonotype was seen just once. This sequence joins TRBV3-1 and TRBJ2-3; D uncertain. The ends were cut back, 7 bases at V and 4 bases at J, with 9 bases in the middle. The germline gives CDR1 LGHDT, CDR2 YNNKEL (reference sequence). The CDR3 extends over 12 amino acids. The CDR3 spells CASILGSDTQYF. CDR3 sequence (DNA): TGTGCCAGCATTCTTGGGTCAGATACGCAGTATTTT.

The rearrangement links TRBV5-1 to TRBJ2-3, with D perhaps matching TRBD1 or TRBD2 (6 bases each). The ends were cut back, 4 bases at V and 6 bases at J, with 21 bases in the middle. There are 16 residues in the CDR3. CDR1 SGHRS and CDR2 YFSETQ come from the germline V gene. This chain's CDR3 is CASSPGRGLGADTQYF. The CDR3 DNA sequence: TGCGCCAGCAGCCCAGGACGGGGACTGGGGGCTGATACGCAGTATTTT.

The CDR3 sequence: CSAQPATGNHQPQHF. Written as DNA, the CDR3 is TGCAGTGCTCAACCAGCGACAGGGAATCATCAGCCCCAGCATTTT. The rearrangement joins TRBV20-1 to TRBJ1-5, with 7 bases lining up with TRBD1. CDR1 is DFQATT and CDR2 is SNEGSKA in the germline V gene (reference sequence). There are 15 residues in the CDR3. The ends lost 5 bases at V and 5 bases at J; junction bases unmatched: 12.

The chain recombines TRBV20-1 with TRBJ1-5, with D perhaps TRBD1 (5 bases). The V and J ends lost 1 base and 0 bases respectively, with 7 bases between them. This CDR3 is 14 amino acids long. Germline CDR1 and CDR2: DFQATT and SNEGSKA (reference sequence). The DNA for the CDR3 is TGCAGTGCTAGAGGGGGGGATAGCAATCAGCCCCAGCATTTT. This gives the protein CSARGGDSNQPQHF.